These 2 T cell receptor beta chains came from one sample sequenced in a study of blood T cell repertoires in COVID-19. Profiling relied on immunoSEQ multiplex PCR, and the TCRdb table lists in-frame clones only, not all of them. The profile shows around 150,000 clones, approximately 79% of them singletons. Sequencing was carried out using PBMCs or T cells enriched from blood (not recorded which). These receptors all come from a man aged 50-59 years who had recovered from COVID-19.

This sequence joins TRBV18 and TRBJ2-2; D uncertain. The CDR3 loop spans 13 amino acids. The V gene's germline CDR1 is KGHSH and CDR2 LQKENI. Trimming left V 2 bases short and J 6 bases short, with 7 bases between. The chain's CDR3 is CASSPSSAGELFF. DNA of the CDR3: TGTGCCAGCTCACCAAGCTCTGCCGGGGAGCTGTTTTTT.

The chain couples TRBV30 to TRBJ2-1; 8 bases agree with TRBD1. Germline V gene data show CDR1 as GTSNPN and CDR2 as SVGIG (reference sequence). The CDR3 has 13 amino acids. The trim removed 5 bases at V and 9 bases at J, leaving 9 bases unmatched. CDR3 residues: CAWDGQGMGEQFF. The CDR3 DNA is TGTGCCTGGGACGGACAGGGTATGGGTGAGCAGTTCTTC. Full variable domain (remainder filled in from reference TRBV30 and TRBJ2-1): SQTIHQWPATLVQPVGSPLSLECTVEGTSNPNLYWYRQAAGRGLQLLFYSVGIGQISSEVPQNLSASRPQDRQFILSSKKLLLSDSGFYLCAWDGQGMGEQFFGPGTRLTVL.